Following are 18 T cell receptor beta chains from one sample sequenced in a study of T cells in Graves' hyperthyroidism and ophthalmopathy. RNA transcripts served as the template for amplifying TCR beta CDR3 regions. TCR CDR3 regions were first amplified by RT-PCR with HTBI primers. In TCRdb, the multiplex PCR reads were re-called with MiXCR into one record per CDR3 protein. The sample holds about 640,000 distinct CDR3 sequences, 20% to 25% seen once. The sample comprised blood. The receptor set was obtained from a man aged 25-40 years with Graves' ophthalmopathy.

In DNA form, the CDR3 reads TGTGCCAGCAGCTTAGGAAGACTAGCGGGATACAATGAGCAGTTCTTC. It encodes CASSLGRLAGYNEQFF. The chain recombines TRBV2 with TRBJ2-1; 11 bases are a match to TRBD2. Germline V gene lookup returns CDR1 SNHLY and CDR2 FYNNEI. The length of the CDR3 is 16 residues. The junction had 8 bases not matched to a gene; V was cut back by 6 bases and J by 4 bases.

There are many counts of this clonotype. The chain links TRBV27 to TRBJ2-3, with D perhaps TRBD1 or TRBD2 (5 bases each). In germline, CDR1 is MNHEY, CDR2 SMNVEV (reference sequence). The V end was cut by 2 bases, the J end by 6 bases, with 12 bases between. CDR3 length equals 14 residues. The CDR3 loop reads CASSLTWDPDTQYF. The CDR3 coding sequence is TGTGCCAGCAGTTTAACATGGGACCCGGATACGCAGTATTTT.

The V and J genes are TRBV5-5 and TRBJ2-2; D unclear. The ends were cut back, 4 bases at V and 6 bases at J, with 7 bases in the middle. This CDR3 has 12 amino acids. CDR1 is SGHKS and CDR2 is YYEKEE in the germline V gene (reference sequence). In nucleotides, the CDR3 is TGTGCCAGCAGCCGCCCCCCCGGGGAGCTGTTTTTT. Translating it yields CASSRPPGELFF.

The gene calls are TRBV3-1 and TRBJ2-7, with TRBD1 matching over 7 bases. The germline V gene has CDR1 LGHDT and CDR2 YNNKEL (reference sequence). There are 14 residues in the CDR3. V was pared by 4 bases and J by 0 bases, with 3 bases of the junction left unmatched. The CDR3 region is CASSPDRISYEQYF. The DNA of the CDR3 is TGTGCCAGCAGCCCGGACAGGATCTCCTACGAGCAGTACTTC.

The chain links TRBV2 to TRBJ1-5, with 7 bases aligning to TRBD1. Trimming removed 4 bases from V and 6 bases from J; junction bases left unmatched: 12. This CDR3 is 16 amino acids long. CDR1 and CDR2 from the germline V gene are SNHLY and FYNNEI. Here the CDR3 DNA reads TGTGCCAGCAGTGCGGAAAACCGACAGGGAGGTCAGCCCCAGCATTTT. Protein sequence: CASSAENRQGGQPQHF.

The chain couples TRBV5-1 to TRBJ2-2, with D uncertain. The germline gives CDR1 SGHRS, CDR2 YFSETQ. CDR3 length: 14 amino acids. Trimming took off 0 bases at V and 0 bases at J, with 3 bases between the two ends. The CDR3 loop reads CASSLETNTGELFF. The CDR3 nucleotides read TGCGCCAGCAGCTTGGAGACGAACACCGGGGAGCTGTTTTTT.

The V gene is TRBV10-3, the J gene TRBJ2-1; perhaps TRBD2 as D (5 bases). CDR1 and CDR2 (germline): ENHRY, SYGVKD. CDR3 length: 15 residues. V was pared by 1 base and J by 9 bases, with 16 bases between. CDR3 amino acids: CAISEYSPEVIEQFF. The CDR3 coding sequence is TGTGCCATCAGTGAGTATTCGCCGGAGGTCATTGAGCAGTTCTTC.

The chain recombines TRBV4-1 with TRBJ1-2; D possibly corresponds to TRBD1 (5 bases). The V gene lost 3 bases and the J gene lost 4 bases, with 18 bases spanning the gap. Per the germline V gene, CDR1 is MGHRA and CDR2 is YSYEKL. This CDR3 has 16 amino acids. Here the CDR3 DNA reads TGCGCCAGCAGCCAGGGAGAGCGGGGCTCGACCTATGGCTACACCTTC. This translates into CASSQGERGSTYGYTF.

The chain combines TRBV5-1 with TRBJ2-3, with 8 bases that match TRBD2. The germline V gene encodes CDR1 SGHRS and CDR2 YFSETQ. The CDR3 has 18 amino acids. J lost 2 bases, V lost 0 bases, and 11 bases had no gene match. DNA of the CDR3: TGCGCCAGCAGCTTGGGACGGCTAGTAGCGGGAATCACAGATACGCAGTATTTT. Translation gives CASSLGRLVAGITDTQYF. The full variable domain, its missing parts supplied by reference TRBV5-1 and TRBJ2-3, is KAGVTQTPRYLIKTRGQQVTLSCSPISGHRSVSWYQQTPGQGLQFLFEYFSETQRNKGNFPGRFSGRQFSNSRSEMNVSTLELGDSALYLCASSLGRLVAGITDTQYFGPGTRLTVL.

The chain combines TRBV20-1 with TRBJ2-7, with 13 positions matching TRBD2. Germline trimming cut 1 base from V and 4 bases from J; bases unmatched to any gene: 4. Germline V gene sequence: CDR1 DFQATT, CDR2 SNEGSKA (reference sequence). This CDR3 region has 15 residues. The DNA for the CDR3 is TGCAGTGCTAGAGTCGGGACTAGCGGGAAGTACGAGCAGTACTTC. It translates to CSARVGTSGKYEQYF.

The J gene is TRBJ2-7, the V gene TRBV6-1; a weak D match, TRBD1 (6 bases). In germline, CDR1 is MNHNS, CDR2 SASEGT. Trimming cost V 6 bases and J 3 bases, with 12 bases left between them. This CDR3 spans 13 amino acids. The CDR3 DNA reads as TGTGCCAGCAGCGACGGACAGATCTACGAGCAGTACTTC. Its translation is CASSDGQIYEQYF.

This clonotype was detected a few times. V usage is TRBV4-3 and J usage is TRBJ2-4; the D call may be TRBD1 or TRBD2 (5 bases each). V shed 0 bases and J shed 14 bases, with 20 bases lying between them. Looked up from germline, CDR1 is LGHNA and CDR2 is YSLEER. The length of the CDR3 is 15 residues. The CDR3 spells CASSQDRDQREIEYF. The CDR3 DNA follows: TGCGCCAGCAGCCAAGATCGGGACCAAAGGGAAATAGAGTACTTC.

This clonotype was seen at least ten times. The chain links TRBV6-2 or TRBV6-3 to TRBJ1-1; maybe TRBD1 (6 bases). The V gene's germline CDR1 is MNHEY and CDR2 SVGEGT. Trimming took off 4 bases at V and 4 bases at J, with 19 bases between the two ends. The CDR3 runs to 16 residues. CDR3 sequence reads: CASSSITGSLLTEAFF. DNA of the CDR3: TGTGCCAGCAGTTCAATTACAGGGTCTCTTCTCACTGAAGCTTTCTTT.

Only a few counts were recorded for this clonotype. This sequence joins TRBV25-1 and TRBJ1-1; TRBD1 aligns across 8 bases. The ends lost 5 bases at V and 0 bases at J; junction bases unmatched: 2. This CDR3 is 14 amino acids long. Germline lookup yields CDR1 MGHDK and CDR2 SYGVNS. The CDR3 sequence: CASSKTGVNTEAFF. The CDR3 region has the DNA TGTGCCAGCAGTAAGACAGGGGTGAACACTGAAGCTTTCTTT.

This clonotype was counted many times. CDR3 coding DNA: TGCAGTGCTAGAGGTTACGGGAAGAACACTGAAGCTTTCTTT. Translating it yields CSARGYGKNTEAFF. The chain carries TRBV20-1 and TRBJ1-1; D gene unclear. CDR1 and CDR2 from the germline V gene are DFQATT and SNEGSKA (reference sequence). With 1 base removed from V and 1 base from J, the gap between germline ends came to 10 bases. The CDR3 is 14 amino acids.

V and J are TRBV28 and TRBJ2-7; 9 bases map to TRBD2. Germline V lookup: CDR1 MDHEN, CDR2 SYDVKM. After removal of 6 bases from V and 2 bases from J, the junction contained 17 bases not matched to a gene. CDR3 length equals 18 residues. The CDR3 region is CASRTRASGIDFAYEQYF. CDR3 coding DNA: TGTGCCAGCAGAACGAGAGCTAGCGGGATCGATTTCGCCTACGAGCAGTACTTC.

V usage is TRBV30 and J usage is TRBJ2-7; 12 nucleotides agree with TRBD1. This CDR3 region has 17 residues. J was trimmed by 2 bases and V by 8 bases; bases with no gene match: 16. Per germline, CDR1 GTSNPN and CDR2 SVGIG (reference sequence). For the CDR3, the DNA is TGTGCCGGTGTCGGGACAGGGGGCCCTAAACGAACCTACGAGCAGTACTTC. Its translation is CAGVGTGGPKRTYEQYF.

V usage is TRBV6-1 and J usage is TRBJ1-2; TRBD1 is a possible D gene (6 bases). The CDR3 totals 17 residues. Germline V gene data show CDR1 as MNHNS and CDR2 as SASEGT. Trimming stripped 11 bases from V and 3 bases from J, with 28 bases between. DNA for the CDR3: TGTGCCCTCCCATGGGGCTGCGGGGGGGCGCTGTACTATGGCTACACCTTC. Protein product: CALPWGCGGALYYGYTF.